The 17 T cell receptor beta chains listed next were all sequenced from one sample in a study of cytomegalovirus exposure and HLA in healthy donors. Sequencing was performed with immunoSEQ multiplex PCR; in TCRdb, only in-frame clones are kept and a portion is missing. The table records hundreds of thousands of clones, roughly 87% of them present only once. Material: PBMCs. These receptors all stem from a man younger than 35 in good health and CMV-seropositive.

The V call is TRBV7-6, the J call TRBJ2-1; 8 bases align to TRBD1. Per germline, CDR1 SGHVS and CDR2 FNYEAQ. This CDR3 is 14 amino acids long. V was pared by 5 bases and J by 8 bases, with 8 bases of the junction left unmatched. The CDR3: CASSPVGQGHEQFF. The CDR3, as DNA: TGTGCCAGCAGCCCTGTAGGACAGGGCCATGAGCAGTTCTTC.

The chain uses TRBV6-5 and TRBJ2-1, with D hard to call. This CDR3 is 13 amino acids long. Germline V lookup: CDR1 MNHEY, CDR2 SVGAGI. Trimming cost V 4 bases and J 6 bases, with 10 bases left between them. The CDR3 here is CASSLGLGNEQFF. CDR3 nucleotides: TGTGCCAGCAGTTTGGGCCTCGGCAATGAGCAGTTCTTC.

The chain links TRBV19 to TRBJ1-2; D unclear. CDR1 and CDR2 from the germline V gene are LNHDA and SQIVND (reference sequence). This CDR3 has 15 amino acids. The V and J ends lost 0 bases and 5 bases respectively, with 13 bases between them. CDR3 loop: CASSIDPTGPYGYTF. The CDR3 DNA reads TGTGCCAGTAGTATAGATCCCACCGGACCTTATGGCTACACCTTC.

This chain uses TRBV6-1 with TRBJ2-2; 13 bases map to TRBD2. The CDR3 is 17 residues long. V lost 0 bases, J lost 8 bases, and 6 bases stayed unmatched. Per the germline V gene, CDR1 is MNHNS and CDR2 is SASEGT. This CDR3 reads CASSEAGGLAGKGELFF. DNA for the CDR3: TGTGCCAGCAGTGAAGCGGGGGGACTAGCGGGAAAAGGGGAGCTGTTTTTT.

V is TRBV25-1 and J is TRBJ2-7, with D unresolved. The CDR3 is 12 residues long. Germline assignment: CDR1 MGHDK and CDR2 SYGVNS. Trimming left V 3 bases short and J 3 bases short, with 6 bases between. The CDR3 loop is CASSDRIYEQYF. In DNA, the CDR3 is TGTGCCAGCAGTGATAGAATCTACGAGCAGTACTTC.

V usage is TRBV5-5 and J usage is TRBJ2-1; TRBD2 might be the D (5 bases). Germline lookup yields CDR1 SGHKS and CDR2 YYEKEE (reference sequence). The CDR3 is made up of 16 amino acids. Trimming left V 4 bases short and J 4 bases short, with 18 bases between. Here the CDR3 DNA reads TGTGCCAGCAGCCCCCATGACTTGACTACGTACAATGAGCAGTTCTTC. Protein product: CASSPHDLTTYNEQFF.

The rearrangement uses TRBV5-4 and TRBJ1-1; the D is unclear. The V gene's germline CDR1 is SGHNT and CDR2 YYREEE (reference sequence). Trimming left V 0 bases short and J 4 bases short, with 10 bases between. The CDR3 consists of 14 residues. The CDR3 sequence: CASSLDAAPTEAFF. The DNA for the CDR3 is TGTGCCAGCAGCTTGGATGCAGCCCCCACTGAAGCTTTCTTT.

J is TRBJ2-7 and V is TRBV6-6; 9 bases line up with TRBD2. Trimming at V came to 7 bases and at J to 2 bases, leaving 6 bases not matched to a gene. Germline assignment: CDR1 MNHNY and CDR2 SVGAGI (reference sequence). CDR3 length: 14 amino acids. CDR3 coding DNA: TGTGCCAGCATGGCGGGGGGGGAGGCCTACGAGCAGTACTTC. Translated, it gives CASMAGGEAYEQYF.

The chain carries TRBV7-8 and TRBJ2-1, with TRBD2 as a possible D gene (5 bases). V lost 3 bases and J lost 8, with 11 bases in between. The CDR3 is 13 amino acids. Germline values: CDR1 SGHVS, CDR2 FQNEAQ. The CDR3 DNA reads as TGTGCCAGCAGCTTGTCCGGACTGTATGAGCAGTTCTTC. Protein sequence: CASSLSGLYEQFF.

The chain combines TRBV27 with TRBJ2-1; 7 positions match TRBD2. CDR1 is MNHEY, CDR2 SMNVEV, per germline (reference sequence). This CDR3 comprises 17 residues. V trimming: 0 bases; J trimming: 8 bases; junction bases outside the gene matches: 13. CDR3 residues: CASSLSMRGSFPDEQFF. Written as DNA, the CDR3 is TGTGCCAGCAGTTTATCGATGCGCGGGAGTTTTCCGGATGAGCAGTTCTTC.

This chain uses TRBV27 with TRBJ2-3; D is possibly TRBD1 (6 bases). The CDR3 spans 13 residues. The V gene's germline CDR1 is MNHEY and CDR2 SMNVEV (reference sequence). With 6 bases removed from V and 3 bases from J, the gap between germline ends came to 10 bases. CDR3 nucleotide sequence: TGTGCCAGCAGCCACAGGGTAACAGATACGCAGTATTTT. Translated: CASSHRVTDTQYF.

V usage is TRBV19 and J usage is TRBJ1-2; 7 bases map to TRBD1. After removal of 5 bases from V and 5 bases from J, the junction contained 11 bases not matched to a gene. Looked up from germline, CDR1 is LNHDA and CDR2 is SQIVND (reference sequence). The CDR3 loop spans 15 amino acids. The CDR3 reads CASSPRQGTGYGYTF. The CDR3 coding sequence is TGTGCCAGTAGTCCTAGACAGGGAACGGGGTATGGCTACACCTTC.

This clone occurred once. This chain connects TRBV28 to TRBJ2-7, with unresolved D. Germline CDR1 and CDR2: MDHEN and SYDVKM. The ends were cut back, 5 bases at V and 7 bases at J, with 15 bases in the middle. CDR3 length: 13 residues. DNA of the CDR3: TGTGCCAGCAGTAACCAGTTAAGGTCAGAGCAGTACTTC. This gives the protein CASSNQLRSEQYF.

V and J are TRBV6-5 and TRBJ1-2; tentatively, D is TRBD1 (5 bases). V was pared by 5 bases and J by 13 bases, with 17 bases between. Germline values: CDR1 MNHEY, CDR2 SVGAGI. The CDR3 covers 12 residues. Here the CDR3 reads CASSNRRQGFTF. The DNA of the CDR3 is TGTGCCAGCAGTAACAGGAGGCAGGGTTTCACCTTC.

CDR3 DNA: TGTGCCTGGAGTAATAACAGGTGGGAGACCCAGTACTTC. It codes for CAWSNNRWETQYF. The V gene is TRBV30, the J gene TRBJ2-5; D may be TRBD1 (5 bases). The CDR3 covers 13 residues. Trimming removed 2 bases at V and 5 bases at J, with 12 bases between. CDR1 and CDR2 from the germline V gene are GTSNPN and SVGIG (reference sequence).

The chain carries TRBV2 and TRBJ1-2; no clear D gene. Trimming removed 4 bases at V and 3 bases at J, with 15 bases between. Germline values: CDR1 SNHLY, CDR2 FYNNEI. The CDR3 totals 15 residues. The CDR3 nucleotides read TGTGCCAGCAGTGTTTCCCGGAACTCGGACTATGGCTACACCTTC. Its translation is CASSVSRNSDYGYTF. Using reference TRBV2 and TRBJ1-2 for the parts outside the CDR3, the full variable domain is EPEVTQTPSHQVTQMGQEVILRCVPISNHLYFYWYRQILGQKVEFLVSFYNNEISEKSEIFDDQFSVERPDGSNFTLKIRSTKLEDSAMYFCASSVSRNSDYGYTFGSGTRLTVV.

This clone has only one observation. The rearrangement joins TRBV28 to TRBJ2-7, with TRBD1 identical over 8 bases. V gave up 8 bases and J gave up 2 bases; unmatched junction bases: 5. The germline V gene encodes CDR1 MDHEN and CDR2 SYDVKM. This CDR3 contains 13 residues. The CDR3 DNA reads TGTGCCAGCGAGGGACAGGTGACCTACGAGCAGTACTTC. It encodes CASEGQVTYEQYF. The full variable domain, with the rest looked up from reference TRBV28 and TRBJ2-7, is DVKVTQSSRYLVKRTGEKVFLECVQDMDHENMFWYRQDPGLGLRLIYFSYDVKMKEKGDIPEGYSVSREKKERFSLILESASTNQTSMYLCASEGQVTYEQYFGPGTRLTVT.